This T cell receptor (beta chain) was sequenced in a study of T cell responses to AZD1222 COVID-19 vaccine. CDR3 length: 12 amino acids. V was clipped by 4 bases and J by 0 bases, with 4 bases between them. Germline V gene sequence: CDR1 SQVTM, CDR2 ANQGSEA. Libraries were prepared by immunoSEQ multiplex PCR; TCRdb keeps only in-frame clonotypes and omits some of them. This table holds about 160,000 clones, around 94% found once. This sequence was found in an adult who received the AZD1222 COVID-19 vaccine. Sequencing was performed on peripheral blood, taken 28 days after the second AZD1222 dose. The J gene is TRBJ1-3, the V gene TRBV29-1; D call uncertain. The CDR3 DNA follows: TGCAGCGTTGGGATCTCTGGAAACACCATATATTTT. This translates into CSVGISGNTIYF.